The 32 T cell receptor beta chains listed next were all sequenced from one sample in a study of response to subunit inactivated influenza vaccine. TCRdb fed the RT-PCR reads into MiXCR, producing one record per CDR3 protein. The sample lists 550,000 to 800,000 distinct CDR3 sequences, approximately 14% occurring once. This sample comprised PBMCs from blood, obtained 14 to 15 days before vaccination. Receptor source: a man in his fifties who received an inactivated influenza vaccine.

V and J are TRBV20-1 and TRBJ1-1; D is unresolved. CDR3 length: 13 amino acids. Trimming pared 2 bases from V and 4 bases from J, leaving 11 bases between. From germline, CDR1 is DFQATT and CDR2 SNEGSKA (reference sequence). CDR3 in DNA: TGCAGTGCTAGATGGGGTGTCGGCACTGAAGCTTTCTTT. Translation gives CSARWGVGTEAFF.

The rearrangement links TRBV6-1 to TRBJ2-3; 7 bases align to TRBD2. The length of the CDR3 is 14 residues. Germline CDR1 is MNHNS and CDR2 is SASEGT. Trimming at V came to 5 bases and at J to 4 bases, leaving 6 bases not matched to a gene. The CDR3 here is CASSPRGVADTQYF. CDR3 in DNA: TGTGCCAGCAGTCCCCGGGGGGTGGCAGATACGCAGTATTTT.

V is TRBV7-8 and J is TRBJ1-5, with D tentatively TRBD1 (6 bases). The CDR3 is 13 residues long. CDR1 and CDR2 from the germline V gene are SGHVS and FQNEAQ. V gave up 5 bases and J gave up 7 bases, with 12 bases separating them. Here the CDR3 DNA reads TGTGCCAGCAGCACTAGGGGGTTGCAGCCCCAGCATTTT. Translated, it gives CASSTRGLQPQHF. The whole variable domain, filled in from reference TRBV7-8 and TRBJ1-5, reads GAGVSQSPRYKVAKRGQDVALRCDPISGHVSLFWYQQALGQGPEFLTYFQNEAQLDKSGLPSDRFFAERPEGSVSTLKIQRTQQEDSAVYLCASSTRGLQPQHFGDGTRLSIL.

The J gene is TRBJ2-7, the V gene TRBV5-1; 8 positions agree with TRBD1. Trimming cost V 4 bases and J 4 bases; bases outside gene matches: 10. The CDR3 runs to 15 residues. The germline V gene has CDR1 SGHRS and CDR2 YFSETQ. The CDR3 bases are TGCGCCAGCAGCCCACCGGGACAGGTGAGATACGAGCAGTACTTC. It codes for CASSPPGQVRYEQYF.

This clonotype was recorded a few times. DNA of the CDR3: TGTGCCAGCATGAAGGGGGGTGAGCAGTTCTTC. Encoded protein: CASMKGGEQFF. The V call is TRBV28, the J call TRBJ2-1; the D call may be TRBD1 or TRBD2 (6 bases each). V was trimmed by 7 bases and J by 9 bases, leaving 10 bases between them. Germline lookup yields CDR1 MDHEN and CDR2 SYDVKM. CDR3 length equals 11 residues.

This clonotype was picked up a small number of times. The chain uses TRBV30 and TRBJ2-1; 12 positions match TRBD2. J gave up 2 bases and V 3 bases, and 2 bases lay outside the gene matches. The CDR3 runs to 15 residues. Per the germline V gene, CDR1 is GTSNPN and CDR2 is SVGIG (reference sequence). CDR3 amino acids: CAWRTSGGTYNEQFF. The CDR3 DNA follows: TGTGCCTGGAGGACTAGCGGGGGAACCTACAATGAGCAGTTCTTC.

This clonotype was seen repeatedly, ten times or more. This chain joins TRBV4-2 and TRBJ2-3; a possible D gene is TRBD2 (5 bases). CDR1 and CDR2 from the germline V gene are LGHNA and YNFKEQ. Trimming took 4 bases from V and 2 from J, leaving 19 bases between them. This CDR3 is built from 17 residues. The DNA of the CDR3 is TGTGCCAGCAGCCGACACCGGGAACCCGATCCCACAGATACGCAGTATTTT. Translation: CASSRHREPDPTDTQYF.

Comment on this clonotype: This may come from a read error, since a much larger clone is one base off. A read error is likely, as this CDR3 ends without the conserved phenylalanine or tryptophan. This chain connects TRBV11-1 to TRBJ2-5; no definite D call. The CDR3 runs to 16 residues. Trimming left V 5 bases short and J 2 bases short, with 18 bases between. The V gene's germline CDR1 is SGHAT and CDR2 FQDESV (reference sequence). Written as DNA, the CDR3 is TGTGCCAGCAGCCCGCGGCGTGCAGGAGTGCAAGAGACCCAGTACCTC. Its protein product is CASSPRRAGVQETQYL.

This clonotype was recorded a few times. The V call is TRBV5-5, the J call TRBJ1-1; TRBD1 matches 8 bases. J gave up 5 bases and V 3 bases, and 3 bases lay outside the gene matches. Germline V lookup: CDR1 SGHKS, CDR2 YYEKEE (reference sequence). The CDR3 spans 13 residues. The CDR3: CASSSTGVTEAFF. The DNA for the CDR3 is TGTGCCAGCAGCTCGACAGGGGTGACTGAAGCTTTCTTT.

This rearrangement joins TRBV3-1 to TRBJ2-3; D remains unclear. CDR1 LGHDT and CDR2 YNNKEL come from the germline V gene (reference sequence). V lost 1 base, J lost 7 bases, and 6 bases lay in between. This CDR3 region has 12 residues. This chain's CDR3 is CASSQVRNTQYF. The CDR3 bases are TGTGCCAGCAGCCAAGTGCGAAATACGCAGTATTTT.

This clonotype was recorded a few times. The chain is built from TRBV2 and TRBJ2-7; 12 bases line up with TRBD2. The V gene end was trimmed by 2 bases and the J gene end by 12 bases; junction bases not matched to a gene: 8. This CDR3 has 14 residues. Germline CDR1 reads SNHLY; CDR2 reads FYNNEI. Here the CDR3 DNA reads TGTGCCAGCAGTGAATTAACTAGCGGGGGGATAGCGTACTTC. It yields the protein CASSELTSGGIAYF. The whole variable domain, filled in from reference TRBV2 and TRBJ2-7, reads EPEVTQTPSHQVTQMGQEVILRCVPISNHLYFYWYRQILGQKVEFLVSFYNNEISEKSEIFDDQFSVERPDGSNFTLKIRSTKLEDSAMYFCASSELTSGGIAYFGPGTRLTVT.

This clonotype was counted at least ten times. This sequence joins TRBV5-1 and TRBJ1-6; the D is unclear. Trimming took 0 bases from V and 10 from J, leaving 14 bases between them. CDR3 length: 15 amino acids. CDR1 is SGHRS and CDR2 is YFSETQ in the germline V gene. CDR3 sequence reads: CASSLEAGFKSPLHF. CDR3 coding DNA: TGCGCCAGCAGCTTGGAGGCAGGCTTTAAGTCACCCCTCCACTTT.

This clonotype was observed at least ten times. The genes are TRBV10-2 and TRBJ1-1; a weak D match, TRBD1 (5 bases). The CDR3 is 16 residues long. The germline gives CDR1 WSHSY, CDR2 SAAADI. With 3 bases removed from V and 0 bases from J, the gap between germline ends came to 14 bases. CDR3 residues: CASSERGLPMNTEAFF. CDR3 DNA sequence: TGCGCCAGCAGTGAAAGGGGTTTACCGATGAACACTGAAGCTTTCTTT.

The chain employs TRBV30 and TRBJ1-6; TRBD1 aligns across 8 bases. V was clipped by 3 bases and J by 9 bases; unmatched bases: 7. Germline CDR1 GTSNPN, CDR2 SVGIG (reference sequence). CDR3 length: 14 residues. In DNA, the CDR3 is TGTGCCTGGAGAAGCAGGGGGCTGACTTCACCCCTCCACTTT. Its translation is CAWRSRGLTSPLHF.

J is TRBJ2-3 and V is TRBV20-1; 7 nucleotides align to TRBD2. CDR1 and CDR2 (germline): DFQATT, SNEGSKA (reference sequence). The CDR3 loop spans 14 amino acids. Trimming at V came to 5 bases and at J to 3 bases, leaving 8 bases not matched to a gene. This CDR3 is CSAYRGVVTDTQYF. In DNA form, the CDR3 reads TGCAGTGCTTACCGGGGGGTAGTGACAGATACGCAGTATTTT.

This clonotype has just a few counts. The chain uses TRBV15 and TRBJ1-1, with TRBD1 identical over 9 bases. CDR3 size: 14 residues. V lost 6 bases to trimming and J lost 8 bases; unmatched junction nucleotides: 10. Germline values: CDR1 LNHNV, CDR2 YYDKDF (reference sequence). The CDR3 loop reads CATSTGGAFKEAFF. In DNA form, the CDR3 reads TGTGCCACCAGTACAGGGGGCGCCTTTAAGGAAGCTTTCTTT.

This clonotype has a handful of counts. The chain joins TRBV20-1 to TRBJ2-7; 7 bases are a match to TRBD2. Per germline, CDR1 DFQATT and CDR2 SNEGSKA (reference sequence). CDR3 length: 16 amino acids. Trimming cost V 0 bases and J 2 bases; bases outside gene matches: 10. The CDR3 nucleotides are TGCAGTGCTAGAGATCTAAGTCTAGCGGTAACCTACGAGCAGTACTTC. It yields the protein CSARDLSLAVTYEQYF.

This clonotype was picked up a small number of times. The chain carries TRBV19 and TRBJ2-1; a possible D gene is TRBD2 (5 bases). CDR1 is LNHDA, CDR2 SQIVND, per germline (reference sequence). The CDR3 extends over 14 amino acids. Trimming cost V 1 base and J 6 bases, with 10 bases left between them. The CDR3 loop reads CASSIGTSANEQFF. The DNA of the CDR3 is TGTGCCAGTAGTATAGGAACTAGTGCCAATGAGCAGTTCTTC.

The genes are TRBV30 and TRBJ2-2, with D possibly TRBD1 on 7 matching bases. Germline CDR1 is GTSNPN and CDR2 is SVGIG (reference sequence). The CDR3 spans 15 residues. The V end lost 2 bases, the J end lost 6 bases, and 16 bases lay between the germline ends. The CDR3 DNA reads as TGTGCCTGGAGTTCCGGTGTCAGGGGGGCCGGGGAGCTGTTTTTT. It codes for CAWSSGVRGAGELFF.

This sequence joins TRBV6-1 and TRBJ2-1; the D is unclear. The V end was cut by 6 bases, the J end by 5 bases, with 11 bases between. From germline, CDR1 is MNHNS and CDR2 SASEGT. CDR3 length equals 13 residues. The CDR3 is CASRTVRDNEQFF. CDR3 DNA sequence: TGTGCCAGCAGAACAGTCCGGGACAATGAGCAGTTCTTC.

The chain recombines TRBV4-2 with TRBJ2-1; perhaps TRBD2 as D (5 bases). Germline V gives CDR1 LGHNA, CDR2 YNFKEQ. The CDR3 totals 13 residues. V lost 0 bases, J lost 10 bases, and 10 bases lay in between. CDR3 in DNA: TGTGCCAGCAGCCAAGACCTAGCCCCAGAGCAGTTCTTC. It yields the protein CASSQDLAPEQFF.

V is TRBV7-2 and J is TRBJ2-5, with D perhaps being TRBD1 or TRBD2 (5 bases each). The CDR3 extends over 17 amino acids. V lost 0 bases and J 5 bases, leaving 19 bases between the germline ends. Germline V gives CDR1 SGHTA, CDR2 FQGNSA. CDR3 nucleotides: TGTGCCAGCAGCTTAGCGTTTGACGGGACCAGATGGGAGACCCAGTACTTC. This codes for CASSLAFDGTRWETQYF.

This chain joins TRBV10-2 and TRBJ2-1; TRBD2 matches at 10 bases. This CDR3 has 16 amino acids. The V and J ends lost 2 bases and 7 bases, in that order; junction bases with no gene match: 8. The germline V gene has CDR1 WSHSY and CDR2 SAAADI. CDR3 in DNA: TGCGCCAGCAGTGAGCCTAGCGGGAGTTTGTATAATGAGCAGTTCTTC. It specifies CASSEPSGSLYNEQFF.

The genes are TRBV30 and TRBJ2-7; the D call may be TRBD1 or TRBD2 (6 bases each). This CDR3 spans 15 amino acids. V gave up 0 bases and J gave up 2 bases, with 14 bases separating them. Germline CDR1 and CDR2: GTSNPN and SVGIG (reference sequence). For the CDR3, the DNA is TGTGCCTGGAGTGTACTACGCGGGACACCCTACGAGCAGTACTTC. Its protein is CAWSVLRGTPYEQYF.

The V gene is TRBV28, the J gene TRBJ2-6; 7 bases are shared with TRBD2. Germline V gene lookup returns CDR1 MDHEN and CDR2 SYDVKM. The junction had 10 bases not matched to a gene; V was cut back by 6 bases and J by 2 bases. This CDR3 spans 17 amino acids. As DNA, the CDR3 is TGTGCCAGCAGCTCCCGGAAGGCGGGGGCTGGGGCCAACGTCCTGACTTTC. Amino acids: CASSSRKAGAGANVLTF.

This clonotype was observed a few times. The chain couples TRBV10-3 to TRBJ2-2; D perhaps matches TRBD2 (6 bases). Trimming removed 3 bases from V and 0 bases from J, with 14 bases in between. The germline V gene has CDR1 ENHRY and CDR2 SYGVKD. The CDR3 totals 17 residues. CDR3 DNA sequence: TGTGCCATCAGTGATCGTGTTGGGGGGACGAACACCGGGGAGCTGTTTTTT. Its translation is CAISDRVGGTNTGELFF.

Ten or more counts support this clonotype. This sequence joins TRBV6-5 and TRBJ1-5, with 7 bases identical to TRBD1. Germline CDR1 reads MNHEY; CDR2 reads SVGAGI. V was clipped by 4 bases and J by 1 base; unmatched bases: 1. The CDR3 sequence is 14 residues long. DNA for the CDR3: TGTGCCAGCAGTTTACAGGGGAGCAATCAGCCCCAGCATTTT. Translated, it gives CASSLQGSNQPQHF.

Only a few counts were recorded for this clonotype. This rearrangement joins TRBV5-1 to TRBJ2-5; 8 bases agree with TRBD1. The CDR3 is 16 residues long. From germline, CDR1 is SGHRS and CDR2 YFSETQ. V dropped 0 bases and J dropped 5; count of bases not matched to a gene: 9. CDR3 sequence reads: CASSLAGAGGVETQYF. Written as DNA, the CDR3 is TGCGCCAGCAGCTTGGCTGGGGCAGGGGGCGTGGAGACCCAGTACTTC.

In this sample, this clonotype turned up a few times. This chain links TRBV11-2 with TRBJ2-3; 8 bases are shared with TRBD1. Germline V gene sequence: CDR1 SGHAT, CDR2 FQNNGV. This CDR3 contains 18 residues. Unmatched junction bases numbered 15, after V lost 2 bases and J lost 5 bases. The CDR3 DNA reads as TGTGCCAGCAGCTTACCTTCGGGGACAGGCCGCGGGTTAGATACGCAGTATTTT. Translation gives CASSLPSGTGRGLDTQYF.

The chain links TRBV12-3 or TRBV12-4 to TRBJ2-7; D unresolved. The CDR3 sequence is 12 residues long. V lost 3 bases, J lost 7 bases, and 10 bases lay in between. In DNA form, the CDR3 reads TGTGCCAGCAGTTTTCGGTCCGGAGAGCAGTACTTC. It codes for CASSFRSGEQYF.

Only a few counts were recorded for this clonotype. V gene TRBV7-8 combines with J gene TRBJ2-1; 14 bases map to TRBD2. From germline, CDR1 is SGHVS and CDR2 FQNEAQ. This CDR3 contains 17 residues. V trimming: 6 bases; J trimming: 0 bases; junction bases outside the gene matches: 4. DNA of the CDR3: TGTGCCAGCAGGCAGGGACTAGCGGGGGACTCCTACAATGAGCAGTTCTTC. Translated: CASRQGLAGDSYNEQFF.

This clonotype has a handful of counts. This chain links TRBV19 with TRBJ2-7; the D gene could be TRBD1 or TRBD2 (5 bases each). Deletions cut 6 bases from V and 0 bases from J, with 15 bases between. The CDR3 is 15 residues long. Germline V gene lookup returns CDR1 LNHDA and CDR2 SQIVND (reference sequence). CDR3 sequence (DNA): TGTGCCAGTAGCATCGCGGCAGGGACCTCCTACGAGCAGTACTTC. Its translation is CASSIAAGTSYEQYF.